This TCR beta chain was sequenced in a study of blood T cell repertoires in COVID-19 (dated by TCRdb to 2019 to 2021). Regarding the study in general: Collaborator samples came from the United States, Italy and Spain and covered acute and convalescent phases of COVID-19. The prospective study material was composed of cDNA or gDNA derived from T cells, B-cell-depleted T cells, or PBMCs. The dataset comprised deeply sampled blood TCRbeta repertoires from subjects exposed to, actively infected with, or recovered from COVID-19. The repertoires were released in a freely available public database intended as a resource for research on the immune response to SARS-CoV-2. The samples were drawn from the first 160 participants of the ongoing ImmuneRACE study and from 950 to 1,500 subjects provided by 6 global collaborators. Sample metadata almost always included a de-identified subject ID, COVID-19 status, age in years and sex. HLA class I and class II types, where available, came from metadata supplied by the sample provider rather than from assay-based typing. General findings and caveats noted by the study authors: How much clinical and demographic metadata was included differed by source and by participant, and the metadata was provided uncurated.

A remark on this clone: Its antigen is unknown. Per-base quality was not reported, and no clone a single base away is much larger than it.

The CDR3 holds 18 amino acids from the cysteine to the phenylalanine. Solely the CDR3 DNA is kept, with 54 bases framed from the first base. From the germline V gene, CDR1 is MGHRA and CDR2 is YSYEKL. V drops 0 bases and J drops 5 bases, leaving 20 bases in between. The collaborating institutions used their own protocols to collect whole blood in K2EDTA tubes. Collaborator samples were shipped for TCRbeta analysis as frozen whole blood, isolated PBMCs, or DNA extracted from either sample type. TCRbeta CDR3 regions were amplified from genomic DNA using the immunoSEQ Assay, a bias-controlled multiplex PCR. Under the source paper's analysis protocol: The number of nucleated cells in each sample was estimated by amplification of reference gene primers within the assay. To quantify the absolute abundance of each unique TCRbeta CDR3 rearrangement, sequence reads were collapsed and filtered. For each sample, productive Simpson clonality was calculated as the square root of Simpson's diversity index across productive rearrangements. TCRdb retrieved this table from immuneACCESS and kept in-frame rearrangements only. Not all clones are present; in checked studies, unresolved V genes account for under half, and no reason is known for the remainder. That table supplies the V and J calls and clone size; D and trimming were determined from the DNA. In this sample the table shows fewer than 150,000 clones, 84% of which occur a single time. The biggest ten clones account for over 7% of the sample.

The receptor chain draws on TRBV4-1 and TRBJ2-1; the D gene is possibly TRBD2, with 7 bases matching. The sample comprised peripheral blood. The receptor comes from a human donor in a cohort sampled during active COVID-19. CDR3 loop: CASSQDRSERGANNEQFF. The sequenced DNA: TGCGCCAGCAGCCAAGATCGGAGCGAACGGGGGGCTAACAATGAGCAGTTCTTC.